This T cell receptor (beta chain) stems from a study of blood T cell repertoires in COVID-19 (dated by TCRdb to the early 2020s). Concerning the study at large: Samples covering the acute and convalescent phases of COVID-19 were provided by collaborators in the United States, Italy and Spain. The samples were drawn from the first 160 participants of the ongoing ImmuneRACE study and from 1,254 subjects provided by 6 global collaborators. The dataset comprised deeply sampled blood TCRbeta repertoires from subjects exposed to, actively infected with, or recovered from COVID-19. Nearly every sample came with metadata listing a de-identified subject ID, COVID-19 status, age in years and sex. Where available, HLA class I and class II types were obtained from metadata supplied by the sample provider rather than from assay-based typing. The repertoires were released in a freely available public database meant as a resource for research on the immune response to SARS-CoV-2. The prospective study material was composed of cDNA or gDNA derived from T cells, B-cell-depleted T cells, or PBMCs.

One collaborating source in Seattle enrolled patients while the patients were actively infected and followed the patients over time throughout the course of disease. Each collaborating institution followed its own protocols to collect whole blood in K2EDTA tubes. Collaborator samples were shipped for TCRbeta analysis as frozen whole blood, isolated PBMCs, or DNA extracted from either sample type. This clone was seen just once. Its antigen remains undetermined. No clone much larger than this one lies a single base away; base qualities are absent. TCRbeta CDR3 regions were amplified from genomic DNA using the immunoSEQ Assay, a bias-controlled multiplex PCR. On the study's bioinformatics: The number of nucleated cells in each sample was estimated by amplification of reference gene primers within the assay. To quantify the absolute abundance of each unique TCRbeta CDR3 rearrangement, sequence reads were collapsed and filtered. Productive Simpson clonality was computed per sample as the square root of Simpson's diversity index over productive rearrangements. Drawn from immuneACCESS, this table holds only the in-frame rearrangements with V and J called that TCRdb kept. Clones are partly lost; checked studies trace under half to an unresolved V gene and leave the rest unexplained. V, J and clone size are those of that table, while D and trimming were read from the DNA. Across this sample there are 350,000 to 450,000 clones, with around 87% seen only once. The ten top clones hold about 2% of the sample.

General findings and caveats noted by the study authors: The amount of clinical and demographic metadata varied by source and participant and was provided uncurated.

This receptor was taken from a woman aged 60-75 years with COVID-19, enrolled during active disease. Sequenced: peripheral blood.

The DNA sequence reads TGTGCCAGCAGCCATGGCCAGGAGGCGGCCTACGAGCAGTACTTC. Protein translation: CASSHGQEAAYEQYF. The V and J genes are TRBV4-2 and TRBJ2-7; a tentative D call is TRBD2 (5 bases match). The V and J ends are trimmed by 3 bases and 2 bases, leaving 14 bases between them. The CDR3 sequence holds 15 residues, the cysteine and phenylalanine included. Left in the record is the CDR3 DNA by itself, 45 bases read in frame from the first base. For CDR1 and CDR2, the germline V gene lists LGHNA and YNFKEQ.